This TCR beta chain was found in a study of cytomegalovirus exposure and HLA in healthy donors. Study summary: Earlier findings included 90 million to 120 million unique TCR beta sequences obtained from around 180 million T cells.

The donors comprised healthy bone marrow donors. The primer mix had 60 Vbeta and 13 Jbeta primers. TCRdb keeps only in-frame clones here, not all; method: immunoSEQ multiplex PCR. Seen here are more than 100,000 clones, around 69% observed once, and the top ten hold about 8.2%. The sample consisted of PBMCs. The clonotype was recovered from a woman aged 40 to 50 in good health and CMV-seropositive.

The CDR3 here is CASSVQVLSGNTIYF. Written as DNA, the CDR3 is TGTGCCAGCAGTGTTCAGGTGCTCTCTGGAAACACCATATATTTT. The chain carries TRBV9 and TRBJ1-3; D remains ambiguous. This CDR3 is 15 amino acids long. Germline V CDR1 and CDR2: SGDLS, YYNGEE. Trimming removed 5 bases at V and 0 bases at J, with 12 bases between.